This T cell receptor (beta chain) appears in the sequencing data of a study of blood T cells in healthy people across ages. Findings of the study overall: Age showed a roughly linear inverse relationship with TCR beta diversity per million T cells.

The CDR3 consists of 13 residues. Per the germline V gene, CDR1 is SGHDN and CDR2 is FVKESK. Trimming cost V 6 bases and J 5 bases, with 11 bases left between them. This clonotype was counted between two and nine times. What it binds is not known. A second PCR of about 6 to 12 cycles used a sample-barcoded 5' primer and a J-beta primer mix. TCRdb re-called the 5' RACE reads with MiXCR, one entry per CDR3 protein. The table has about 1.5 million distinct CDR3 sequences, about 45% seen once. Extractions gave at least 5 micrograms of total RNA per sample. Input material: blood. The sequence derives from a woman aged 18-30 years in good health. The rearrangement links TRBV14 to TRBJ1-5; unclear D gene. The CDR3 loop is CASSLAAYQPQHF. CDR3 coding DNA: TGTGCCAGCAGTTTAGCCGCGTATCAGCCCCAGCATTTT.